Listed below are T cell receptor beta chains from one sample, sequenced in a study of CD8+CD57+ T cells in acquired aplastic anemia. One entry per CDR3 protein, called by TCRdb with MiXCR from the reads. Of over 150,000 distinct CDR3 sequences in the sample, roughly 47% were seen once. Material for sequencing was sorted CD4+, CD8+, or CD8+CD57+ T cells (not recorded which) from PBMCs. These receptors originate from a human donor in good health. Each CDR3 is given without its conserved first and last residue.

v_gene	j_gene	CDR3aa
TRBV19	TRBJ1-2	ASSLGTRDGGYT
TRBV4-2	TRBJ1-2	ASSQRGTGWTGKDYGYT
TRBV6-2/TRBV6-3	TRBJ1-6	ASSYSSARGNYNSPLH
TRBV12-5	TRBJ2-2	ASGLVGTTNTGELF
TRBV10-3	TRBJ2-3	AISSSGKSTDTQY
TRBV5-1	TRBJ2-5	ASRPVTSGGARGTQY
TRBV24-1	TRBJ2-1	ATSDPDRGVYEQF
TRBV20-1	TRBJ2-7	SASKSGRGAYEQY
TRBV20-1	TRBJ2-5	SAPETQY
TRBV5-1	TRBJ2-3	ASSLVGTNNPSTDTQY
TRBV19	TRBJ1-5	ASSTGGPDQPQH
TRBV10-3	TRBJ1-1	ASVSQVNTEAF
TRBV7-9	TRBJ2-6	ASSPAGRANVLT
TRBV6-1	TRBJ1-2	ASTQTGGYT
TRBV5-1	TRBJ1-1	ASSLGQGALVNTEAF
TRBV7-9	TRBJ1-3	ASRSGDGNTIY
TRBV6-1	TRBJ2-5	ASRVGEETQY
TRBV7-2	TRBJ2-7	ASSSRTGSEQY